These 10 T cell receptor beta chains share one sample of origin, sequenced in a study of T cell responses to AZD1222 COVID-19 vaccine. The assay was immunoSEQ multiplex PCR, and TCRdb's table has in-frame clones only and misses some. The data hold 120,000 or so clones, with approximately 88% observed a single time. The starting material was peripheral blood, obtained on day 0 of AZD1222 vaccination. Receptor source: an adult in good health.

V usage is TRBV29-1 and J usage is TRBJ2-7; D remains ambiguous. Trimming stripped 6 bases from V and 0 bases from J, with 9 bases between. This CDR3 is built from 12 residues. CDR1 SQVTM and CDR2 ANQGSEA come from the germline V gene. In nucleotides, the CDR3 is TGCAGCGTGAGGACCGGCTCCTACGAGCAGTACTTC. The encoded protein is CSVRTGSYEQYF.

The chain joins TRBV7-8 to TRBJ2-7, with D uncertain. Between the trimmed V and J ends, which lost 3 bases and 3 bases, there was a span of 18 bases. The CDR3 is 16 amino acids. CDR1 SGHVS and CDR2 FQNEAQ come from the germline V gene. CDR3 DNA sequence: TGTGCCAGCAGCTTCCCCGGGCACCCCGACCTCTACGAGCAGTACTTC. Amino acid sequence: CASSFPGHPDLYEQYF.

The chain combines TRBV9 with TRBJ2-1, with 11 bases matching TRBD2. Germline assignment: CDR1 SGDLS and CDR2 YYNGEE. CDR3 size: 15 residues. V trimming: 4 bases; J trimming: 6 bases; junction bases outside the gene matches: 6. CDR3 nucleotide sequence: TGTGCCAGCAGCCTGGGACTAGCGGACTCCAATGAGCAGTTCTTC. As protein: CASSLGLADSNEQFF.

The DNA of the CDR3 is TGTGCCACCAGTGATTCTGCGGACGGACCGAACACCGGGGAGCTGTTTTTT. It yields the protein CATSDSADGPNTGELFF. This chain joins TRBV24-1 and TRBJ2-2; D unresolved. Germline V lookup: CDR1 KGHDR, CDR2 SFDVKD. V lost 2 bases and J 0 bases, leaving 12 bases between the germline ends. The CDR3 length is 17 residues.

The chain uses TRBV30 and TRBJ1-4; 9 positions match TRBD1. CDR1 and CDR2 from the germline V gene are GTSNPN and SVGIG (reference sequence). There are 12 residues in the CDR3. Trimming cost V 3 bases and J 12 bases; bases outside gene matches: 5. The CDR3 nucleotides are TGTGCCTGGAGGGGGACAGGGAAGGAACTGTTTTTT. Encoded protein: CAWRGTGKELFF.

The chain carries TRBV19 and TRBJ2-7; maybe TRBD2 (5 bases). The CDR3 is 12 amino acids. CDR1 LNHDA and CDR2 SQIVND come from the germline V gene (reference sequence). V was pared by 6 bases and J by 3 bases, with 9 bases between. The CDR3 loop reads CASSPGYYEQYF. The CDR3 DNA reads TGTGCCAGTAGCCCGGGGTACTACGAGCAGTACTTC.

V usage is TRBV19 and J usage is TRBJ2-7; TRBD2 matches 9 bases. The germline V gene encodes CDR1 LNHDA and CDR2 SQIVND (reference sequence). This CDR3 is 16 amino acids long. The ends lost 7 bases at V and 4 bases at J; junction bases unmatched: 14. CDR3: CASTSDLAGGPYEQYF. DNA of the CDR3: TGTGCCAGTACCTCCGATTTGGCGGGAGGGCCGTACGAGCAGTACTTC.

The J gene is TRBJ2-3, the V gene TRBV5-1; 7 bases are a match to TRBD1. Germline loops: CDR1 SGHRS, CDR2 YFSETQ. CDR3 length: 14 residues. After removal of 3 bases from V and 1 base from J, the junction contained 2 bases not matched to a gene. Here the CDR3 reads CASSSTGGTDTQYF. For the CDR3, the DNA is TGCGCCAGCAGCTCAACAGGGGGCACAGATACGCAGTATTTT.

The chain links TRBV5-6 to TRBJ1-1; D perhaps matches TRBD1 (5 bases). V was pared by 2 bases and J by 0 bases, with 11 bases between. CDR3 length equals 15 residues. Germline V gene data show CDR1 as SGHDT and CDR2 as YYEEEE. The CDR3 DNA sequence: TGTGCCAGCAGCTTTTCAGTGGGGGTGAACACTGAAGCTTTCTTT. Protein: CASSFSVGVNTEAFF. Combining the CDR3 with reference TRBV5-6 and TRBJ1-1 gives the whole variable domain DAGVTQSPTHLIKTRGQQVTLRCSPKSGHDTVSWYQQALGQGPQFIFQYYEEEERQRGNFPDRFSGHQFPNYSSELNVNALLLGDSALYLCASSFSVGVNTEAFFGQGTRLTVV.

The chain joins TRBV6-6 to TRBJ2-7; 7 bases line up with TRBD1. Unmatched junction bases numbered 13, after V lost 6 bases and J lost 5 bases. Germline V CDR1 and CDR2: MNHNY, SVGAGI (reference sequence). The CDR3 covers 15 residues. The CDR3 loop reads CASRPTGVSIHEQYF. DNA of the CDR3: TGTGCCAGCAGACCCACAGGGGTAAGCATCCACGAGCAGTACTTC.